These T cell receptor beta chains were read from a single sample in a study of cytomegalovirus exposure and HLA in healthy donors. This table comes from immunoSEQ multiplex PCR, and its TCRdb copy is limited to in-frame clones, with some not included. The table lists tens of thousands of clones. The sample consisted of PBMCs. These receptors all stem from a female donor in good health and CMV-seropositive. Both conserved end residues are part of each CDR3. The D gene is left open where the match is weak.

V	D	J	DNA	CDR3
TRBV5-1	-	TRBJ1-1	TGCGCCAGCAGCTTGGCGTCTATGAACACTGAAGCTTTCTTT	CASSLASMNTEAFF
TRBV28	TRBD1	TRBJ1-1	TGTGCCAGCAGTTTATTGGGGACAGGGGTGGGCGTGACTTTCTTT	CASSLLGTGVGVTFF
TRBV10-1	-	TRBJ2-3	TGCGCCAGCAGCGGGAGCACAGATACGCAGTATTTT	CASSGSTDTQYF
TRBV29-1	TRBD1	TRBJ2-3	TGCAGCGGGGGACAGGAATTCCGCACAGATACGCAGTATTTT	CSGGQEFRTDTQYF
TRBV4-1	TRBD1	TRBJ2-7	TGCGCCAGCAGCCCTCACAGGGGCTTCGGCGAGCAGTACTTC	CASSPHRGFGEQYF
TRBV6-6	TRBD2	TRBJ2-3	TGTGCCAGCAGTTACTCGGGCGGGGGGACTAAGGATACGCAGTATTTT	CASSYSGGGTKDTQYF
TRBV7-6	-	TRBJ1-2	TGTGCCAGCAGTTTGACGGGGGACTATGGCTACACCTTC	CASSLTGDYGYTF
TRBV7-2	-	TRBJ2-5	TGTGCCAGCAGCTTCTCCAGCGGGCAAGAGACCCAGTACTTC	CASSFSSGQETQYF
TRBV28	TRBD1	TRBJ2-2	TGTGCCAGCAGTAGAAGTTGGGACAGGGTCACCGGGGAGCTGTTTTTT	CASSRSWDRVTGELFF
TRBV18	TRBD1	TRBJ1-5	TGTGCCAGCTCACCAACACCAGGGGGCTTTCAGCCCCAGCATTTT	CASSPTPGGFQPQHF
TRBV6-1	TRBD2	TRBJ2-1	TGTGCCACAGGACTAGCGGTGAATGAGCAGTTCTTC	CATGLAVNEQFF
TRBV7-9	TRBD1	TRBJ2-7	TGTGCCAGCAGCAGCACCGGGACAGGAGCCTACGAGCAGTACTTC	CASSSTGTGAYEQYF
TRBV7-9	-	TRBJ1-1	TGTGCCAGCAGCTTAGACAGGAGCCCATCTGAAGCTTTCTTT	CASSLDRSPSEAFF
TRBV7-2	-	TRBJ2-7	TGTGCCAGCAGCCCGTCGTTTGGGTGGGCGGGCGAGCAGTACTTC	CASSPSFGWAGEQYF
TRBV6-1	TRBD2	TRBJ2-7	TGTGCCAGCAGTCGGCGGGAGTTCCCCTACGAGCAGTACTTC	CASSRREFPYEQYF
TRBV9	-	TRBJ2-7	TGTGCCAGCAGCGTACAACAGGGATACGAGCAGTACTTC	CASSVQQGYEQYF
TRBV7-9	-	TRBJ1-2	TGTGCCAGCAGCTTAAGTGGTGCAGCTAACTATGGCTACACCTTC	CASSLSGAANYGYTF
TRBV18	-	TRBJ2-2	TGTGCCAGCTCCCCCGCTCGGGGAACGAACACCGGGGAGCTGTTTTTT	CASSPARGTNTGELFF
TRBV25-1	-	TRBJ2-1	TGTGCCAGCAGCCTCTCAGGGGAAACGCAGCAGTTCTTC	CASSLSGETQQFF
TRBV19	-	TRBJ1-4	TGTGCCAGTAGTAGGAATGGAGGTGAAAAACTGTTTTTT	CASSRNGGEKLFF
TRBV7-8	-	TRBJ2-6	TGTGCCAGCAGCTACCCGGGAGCCCCGACTTCTGGGGCCAACGTCCTGACTTTC	CASSYPGAPTSGANVLTF
TRBV10-2	TRBD2	TRBJ2-7	TGCGCCAGCAGACGGACTAGCGGGGGCTACGAGCAGTACTTC	CASRRTSGGYEQYF
TRBV6-5	-	TRBJ2-7	TGTGCCAGCAGTTACTCGATTGGACTACTCTTCGAGCAGTACTTC	CASSYSIGLLFEQYF
TRBV5-8	-	TRBJ2-3	TGTGCCAGCAGCCAGAGACAGTTTGACGGCAGAAATACGCAGTATTTT	CASSQRQFDGRNTQYF
TRBV5-5	-	TRBJ1-4	TGTGCCAGCAGCACCTGGGTGGGCGAAAAACTGTTTTTT	CASSTWVGEKLFF
TRBV11-2	-	TRBJ2-7	TGTGCCAGCAGCTTCGGGGGGCGGGAGCAGTACTTC	CASSFGGREQYF
TRBV11-3	-	TRBJ1-1	TGTGCCAGCAGCCCAACGGCGGGGGTCGGCACTGAAGCTTTCTTT	CASSPTAGVGTEAFF
TRBV19	-	TRBJ2-6	TGTGCCAGTAGTGGGACACACGTCTTGGGGGCCAACGTCCTGACTTTC	CASSGTHVLGANVLTF
TRBV4-1	-	TRBJ1-1	TGCGCTAGCAGCCAAGCGCCAGGGCGTGAAGCTTTCTTT	CASSQAPGREAFF
TRBV18	TRBD1	TRBJ1-6	TGTGCCAGCTCCAGGGACAGGGCGTTCTCACCCCTCCACTTT	CASSRDRAFSPLHF
TRBV19	TRBD2	TRBJ2-3	TGTGCCAGTAGTAAAGCGGGGACAGATACGCAGTATTTT	CASSKAGTDTQYF
TRBV28	-	TRBJ1-2	TGTGCCAGCACCTCCTTCCAAGGGGCCTATGGCTACACCTTC	CASTSFQGAYGYTF
TRBV18	TRBD1	TRBJ1-2	TGTGCCAGCTCACAACAGGGGGAGGTCTATGGCTACACCTTC	CASSQQGEVYGYTF
TRBV14	-	TRBJ2-5	TGTGCCAGCAGCCGGACAAGACAGGAGACCCAGTACTTC	CASSRTRQETQYF
TRBV4-2	TRBD2	TRBJ2-1	TGTGCCAGCAGCCAAACGTCAGCTAGCGGGAAAGACAATGAGCAGTTCTTC	CASSQTSASGKDNEQFF
TRBV6-1	-	TRBJ1-2	TGTGCCAGCAGTGAAGGGGGCCTATATGGCTACACCTTC	CASSEGGLYGYTF
TRBV28	-	TRBJ1-4	TGTGCCAGCAGTTCCCCCACAGAGAGTAATGAAAAACTGTTTTTT	CASSSPTESNEKLFF
TRBV29-1	TRBD1	TRBJ2-5	TGCAGCGTTGAAACGGGACAGGGATTACAAGAGACCCAGTACTTC	CSVETGQGLQETQYF
TRBV18	TRBD2	TRBJ2-3	TGTGCCAGCTCACCAGGGACTAATGAGGATACGCAGTATTTT	CASSPGTNEDTQYF
TRBV6-5	-	TRBJ1-5	TGTGCCAGCAGTTACTCGGCGGTTTTCAATCAGCCCCAGCATTTT	CASSYSAVFNQPQHF
TRBV5-1	-	TRBJ1-1	TGCGCCAGCAGCCGTCTAACAGTGAACACTGAAGCTTTCTTT	CASSRLTVNTEAFF
TRBV27	TRBD1	TRBJ2-1	TGTGCCAGCAGTTCGCCGACAGGGGCTTTATACAATGAGCAGTTCTTC	CASSSPTGALYNEQFF
TRBV10-1	-	TRBJ2-5	TGCGCCAGCAGTGAGTCCAGAATCCAAGAGACCCAGTACTTC	CASSESRIQETQYF
TRBV7-8	-	TRBJ2-1	TGTGCCAGCAGGCGTACGAGGATTCAGAGCAATGAGCAGTTCTTC	CASRRTRIQSNEQFF
TRBV7-9	-	TRBJ1-1	TGTGCCAGCAGCCGGACAAACACTGAAGCTTTCTTT	CASSRTNTEAFF
TRBV25-1	-	TRBJ2-1	TGTGCCAGCAGATCGGGACATCCTGAGCAGTTCTTC	CASRSGHPEQFF
TRBV5-6	-	TRBJ2-3	TGTGCCAGCAGCTTGGGGACAGCTAGCACAGATACGCAGTATTTT	CASSLGTASTDTQYF
TRBV5-1	-	TRBJ2-5	TGCGCCAGCAGGGGGCGGGAGACCCAGTACTTC	CASRGRETQYF
TRBV28	-	TRBJ1-6	TGTGCCAGCACCTACTCCTATAATTCACCCCTCCACTTT	CASTYSYNSPLHF